The entry that follows covers one T cell receptor beta chain sequence. The antigen remains unidentified. The sample comes from a study of OX40 agonist ivuxolimab in advanced cancers. Whole-study findings and limits: The work left the antigen specificity of expanded peripheral T cells undetermined.

Data came from immunoSEQ multiplex PCR; TCRdb stores just in-frame clones and leaves some out. There are approximately 89,000 clones in the sample; roughly nine tenths occur only once, and about 2.3% lies in the top ten. Sequenced material: CD4+ or CD8+ T cells sorted from blood, taken in a trial of the OX40 agonist ivuxolimab. The TCR comes from an adult with an advanced solid tumor such as melanoma, head and neck, liver or kidney cancer.

The CDR3 region is CASSLAGQGLSDTQYF. DNA of the CDR3: TGTGCCAGCAGCTTAGCGGGACAGGGTTTATCAGATACGCAGTATTTT. V gene TRBV7-2 combines with J gene TRBJ2-3; 9 positions match TRBD1. Germline V gene data show CDR1 as SGHTA and CDR2 as FQGNSA. Unmatched junction bases numbered 5, after V lost 0 bases and J lost 4 bases. The CDR3 is made up of 16 amino acids.